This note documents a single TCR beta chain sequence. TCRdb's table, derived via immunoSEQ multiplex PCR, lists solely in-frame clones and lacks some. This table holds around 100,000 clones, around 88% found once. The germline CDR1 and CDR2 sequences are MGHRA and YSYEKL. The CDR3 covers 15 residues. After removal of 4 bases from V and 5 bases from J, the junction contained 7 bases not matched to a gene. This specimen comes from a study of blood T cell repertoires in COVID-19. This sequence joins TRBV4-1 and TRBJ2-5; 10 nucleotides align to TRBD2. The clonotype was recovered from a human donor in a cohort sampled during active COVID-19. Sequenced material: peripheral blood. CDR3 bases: TGCGCCAGCAGCCCCAAGCGGGGGGGCCGGGAGACCCAGTACTTC. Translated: CASSPKRGGRETQYF.